This T cell receptor (beta chain) stems from a study of CD8+ T cells in alopecia areata. After isolation, RNA underwent reverse transcription to generate cDNA as the sequencing template. Clones were read by immunoSEQ multiplex PCR, and TCRdb kept only the in-frame ones, dropping some. The table has 120,000 to 150,000 clones, roughly 48% seen once. Findings and limits, study-wide: Sequenced scalp T cells also include alphabeta T cells resident in normal skin. Patients displayed less clarity in TCR sharing than mice, a finding possibly related to HLA.

Researchers picked out CD4+ and CD8+ T cells from PBMCs by sorting. This CDR3 has 14 amino acids. V lost 6 bases and J 1 base, leaving 10 bases between the germline ends. Germline loops: CDR1 KGHSH, CDR2 LQKENI. In its sample, this clone was seen a few times. Its antigen is as yet unknown. The rearrangement joins TRBV18 to TRBJ1-5; the D is unclear. Sequencing was done on a sample of CD4+ T cells sorted from blood. The source of this sequence is a human donor with alopecia areata. CDR3 bases: TGTGCCAGCTCCCAAACGGGCAGCAATCAGCCCCAGCATTTT. Amino acid sequence: CASSQTGSNQPQHF.